This TCR beta chain was sequenced for a study of cytomegalovirus exposure and HLA in healthy donors. The study, taken as a whole, reports: Later analysis showed most CMV-associated TCR beta chains appearing HLA-restricted.

A word on this clone: Its antigen is not known.

With V trimmed by 3 bases and J by 0 bases, 0 bases remained unmatched. Germline V gives CDR1 SGDLS, CDR2 YYNGEE. The CDR3 is 16 residues long. There were likely unrecorded immune exposures, though donors were nominally healthy when sampled. With 60 Vbeta and 13 Jbeta primers, the PCR was carried out. Here immunoSEQ multiplex PCR was the method, and the copy in TCRdb shows in-frame clones only, minus some. The sample gives over 150,000 clones, 65% to 70% of which show up once; 4% to 5.5% is in the top ten. The sequence derives from a woman between 18 and 29 years old in good health and CMV-seropositive. Sequencing used PBMCs. This chain uses TRBV9 with TRBJ2-2; 12 nucleotides agree with TRBD2. CDR3 residues: CASSASGGANTGELFF. The CDR3 region has the DNA TGTGCCAGCAGCGCTAGCGGGGGGGCGAACACCGGGGAGCTGTTTTTT.